This T cell receptor beta chain was captured by sequencing in a study of blood T cell repertoires in COVID-19. Study background: The United States, Italy and Spain were the sources of the acute and convalescent COVID-19 samples. Nucleic acid was either cDNA or gDNA, and it came from T cells, B-cell-depleted T cells, or PBMCs.

Per the original methods: Reference gene primers were amplified, and this amplification served to estimate nucleated cell counts. The table came from immunoSEQ multiplex PCR; TCRdb's copy has only in-frame clones and leaves some out. That table furnishes V, J and clone size, whereas the DNA furnished D and trimming. The sample has around 93,000 clones; around nine tenths are singletons. CDR3 length: 13 amino acids. The V and J ends lost 1 base and 3 bases respectively, with 7 bases between them. Germline CDR1 LGHNT, CDR2 FRNRAP. The sequencing input was peripheral blood. The sequence derives from a human donor in a cohort sampled during active COVID-19. V is TRBV12-5 and J is TRBJ2-7; D ambiguous. Here the CDR3 reads CASGLAQYYEQYF. The CDR3 bases are TGTGCTAGTGGTTTGGCGCAGTACTACGAGCAGTACTTC. Drawing the rest from reference TRBV12-5 and TRBJ2-7, the complete variable domain is DARVTQTPRHKVTEMGQEVTMRCQPILGHNTVFWYRQTMMQGLELLAYFRNRAPLDDSGMPKDRFSAEMPDATLATLKIQPSEPRDSAVYFCASGLAQYYEQYFGPGTRLTVT.